The 5 T cell receptor beta chains below all came from one sample that was sequenced in a study of a mutant IDH1 vaccine in newly diagnosed glioma. Indicated time point: baseline, week 1 (first vaccination visit). Stated treatment: pre-vaccination baseline after standard-of-care therapy. Produced via immunoSEQ multiplex PCR; TCRdb's table is partial and in-frame only. The sample has 25,000 to 35,000 clones; roughly four fifths are singletons. Sequenced material: PBMCs, taken from a glioma patient treated with radiotherapy, temozolomide or both. The receptor source for this set is a man between 25 and 39 years old with glioma.

V and J are TRBV18 and TRBJ2-5; no clear D gene. The V end was cut by 6 bases, the J end by 5 bases, with 16 bases between. The CDR3 contains 14 residues. Germline V gene sequence: CDR1 KGHSH, CDR2 LQKENI. CDR3 in amino acids: CASSPPGPRETQYF. The CDR3 DNA reads as TGTGCCAGCTCCCCCCCTGGCCCTCGGGAGACCCAGTACTTC.

In its sample, this clone was seen a few times. The chain recombines TRBV15 with TRBJ1-3; the D is unclear. Per germline, CDR1 LNHNV and CDR2 YYDKDF (reference sequence). This CDR3 is 14 amino acids long. V shed 0 bases and J shed 10 bases, with 13 bases lying between them. The CDR3 loop is CATSRDQASWTIYF. The CDR3 DNA follows: TGTGCCACCAGCAGAGATCAGGCATCCTGGACCATATATTTT.

The J gene is TRBJ1-1, the V gene TRBV7-8; a possible D gene is TRBD1 (5 bases). The CDR3 contains 15 residues. The germline V gene encodes CDR1 SGHVS and CDR2 FQNEAQ. V lost 7 bases, J lost 0 bases, and 15 bases lay in between. CDR3 amino acids: CASNPQGLVNTEAFF. The CDR3 DNA sequence: TGTGCCAGCAACCCCCAGGGATTGGTGAACACTGAAGCTTTCTTT.

A single count supports this clone. The rearrangement links TRBV6-5 to TRBJ2-4, with D possibly TRBD2 on 5 matching bases. The CDR3 has 13 residues. Per the germline V gene, CDR1 is MNHEY and CDR2 is SVGAGI. V lost 0 bases and J lost 8, with 8 bases in between. CDR3 in DNA: TGTGCCAGCAGTTACTCAGCGGCGGACATTCAGTACTTC. The encoded protein is CASSYSAADIQYF.

The sample holds one count of this clone. The rearrangement links TRBV30 to TRBJ1-2; no reliable D call. The CDR3 covers 12 residues. V was shortened by 0 bases and J by 4 bases, with 6 bases between the two germline ends. Germline V gives CDR1 GTSNPN, CDR2 SVGIG (reference sequence). The DNA for the CDR3 is TGTGCCTGGAGTGTGGCAGGCTATGGCTACACCTTC. Protein sequence: CAWSVAGYGYTF. The complete variable domain, with remaining parts taken from reference TRBV30 and TRBJ1-2, reads SQTIHQWPATLVQPVGSPLSLECTVEGTSNPNLYWYRQAAGRGLQLLFYSVGIGQISSEVPQNLSASRPQDRQFILSSKKLLLSDSGFYLCAWSVAGYGYTFGSGTRLTVV.